A single T cell receptor beta chain is shown here with its context. This clonotype was picked up a small number of times. What antigen it recognizes has not been identified. Base qualities were left out, and no much larger clone turns up one base away. Library prep was done by RT-PCR. The sample was run on an Illumina HiSeq 2500. TCRdb itself trimmed the public reads at Q25 with fastp, ran MiXCR and retained productive beta chains. Rows merge per CDR3 protein into single entries with the most common DNA and genes. The sample table shows more than 450,000 distinct CDR3 sequences, and approximately 11% are seen once. The ten largest clones capture 11% of the sample. The sample originates from a study of response to subunit inactivated influenza vaccine (dated by TCRdb to the late 2010s). For the study in its entirety: The study used deep quantitative T cell receptor repertoire profiling to track responses to a trivalent subunit inactivated influenza vaccine.

Including cysteine and phenylalanine, the CDR3 has 18 amino acids. CDR3 DNA is the only sequence kept; it has 54 bases, read in frame from the first base. The germline V gene encodes CDR1 MNHEY and CDR2 SVGEGT. Clipping removes 0 bases from V and 4 bases from J, with 10 as the unmatched junction base count. Findings and caveats that apply to the study as a whole: It was suggested by the authors that each seasonal influenza vaccination may recruit only a limited number of new T cells.

These same data were also listed under a study on T cells expressing NK-cell markers. As the second publication notes: TCR beta cDNA libraries were made by 5'RACE template switching that added a universal primer site and unique molecular identifiers. Fewer than ten donors provided sorted CD3+CD56+NKG2C+, CD3+CD56+NKG2C- and CD3+CD56-NKG2C+ T-cell subsets, whose TCR beta-chain repertoires were profiled. Most of the eight sequenced donors were HCMV-seropositive and one was HCMV-seronegative. In several experiments an anti-gammadeltaTCR antibody was added to restrict sorting to alphabetaTCR-expressing T cells. For 5 or 6 donors, the dominant CD3+CD56+NKG2C+ clonotypes were among the top 10 CD8+ clonotypes and accounted for about 1.0-7.0% of CD8+ T cells. Those dominant clonotypes were again the most abundant among CD3+CD56-NKG2C+ cells in a handful of donors, at roughly 25-60.1%. Whether the expanded NKG2C-expressing T cell clones were specific for HCMV antigens was left unclear. The eight sequenced donors were randomly selected healthy volunteers, three men and five women. A commercial ELISA kit detecting HCMV-specific IgG in serum was used to determine HCMV serostatus. Ficoll density gradient centrifugation was used to isolate peripheral blood mononuclear cells from blood. Bulk peripheral blood T-cell repertoires were additionally sequenced from unsorted PBMC for several donors. Synthesis of cDNA was primed from the TCR beta constant segment and was followed by two consecutive PCR amplification steps. Sequencing of the libraries produced 2 x 150 bp reads on Illumina HiSeq 2000/2500, MiSeq or NextSeq. Reads were demultiplexed and grouped by UMI with MIGEC, and clonotypes were assembled and quantified with MiTCR. To exclude erroneous sequences, any TCR cDNA sequence not supported by at least two reads was discarded. The tcR package was used for downstream repertoire analysis, with clonotypes matched between fractions based on CDR3 nucleotide sequence plus V segment. Antigen specificity was annotated against VDJdb with VDJmatch, allowing one amino acid substitution in CDR3.

The sequences come from PBMCs from blood, collected on the day of vaccination. The origin of this receptor is a man aged 45-65 years who received an inactivated influenza vaccine. Donor details come from another sample of the same person, matched by shared clones. The chain joins TRBV6-2 or TRBV6-3 to TRBJ2-7; the central 12 bases match TRBD2. The DNA reads TGTGCCAGCAGTTACTCGATGCTAGCGGGAGGGCCGGGTTACGAGCAGTACTTC. Translated, it reads CASSYSMLAGGPGYEQYF.